Below, 22 T cell receptor beta chains from the same sample are listed, as sequenced in a study of shared clonotypes between healthy human individuals. Libraries were prepared by immunoSEQ multiplex PCR; TCRdb keeps only in-frame clonotypes and omits some of them. This sample yields about 1,900,000 clones, of which approximately 94% are seen a single time; approximately 1% belongs to the top ten. Naive CD8 cells lacked CD45RO and underwent positive selection for CCR7, leaving out terminally differentiated effector memory CD45RA+ cells. Material for sequencing was naive CD8+ T cells sorted from blood. The receptors were sampled from a man aged 18-30 years in good health.

This rearrangement joins TRBV13 to TRBJ1-2; D not certain. This CDR3 is built from 13 residues. Germline values: CDR1 PRHDT, CDR2 FYEKMQ (reference sequence). Trimming left V 0 bases short and J 6 bases short, with 8 bases between. The CDR3 sequence: CASSLGEEDGYTF. In DNA, the CDR3 is TGTGCCAGCAGCTTAGGGGAGGAGGATGGCTACACCTTC.

The CDR3 sequence is CASSFSPGLAGGPNEQFF. DNA of the CDR3: TGTGCCAGCAGCTTCTCCCCAGGACTAGCGGGGGGGCCCAATGAGCAGTTCTTC. V and J are TRBV11-2 and TRBJ2-1; 15 bases map to TRBD2. With 3 bases clipped from V and 6 bases from J, the junction kept 9 bases outside the gene matches. CDR1 is SGHAT and CDR2 is FQNNGV in the germline V gene. The CDR3 has 18 residues. The full variable domain, completed using reference TRBV11-2 and TRBJ2-1, is EAGVAQSPRYKIIEKRQSVAFWCNPISGHATLYWYQQILGQGPKLLIQFQNNGVVDDSQLPKDRFSAERLKGVDSTLKIQPAKLEDSAVYLCASSFSPGLAGGPNEQFFGPGTRLTVL.

This clone was observed once. The chain joins TRBV10-2 to TRBJ2-1; 8 bases agree with TRBD2. CDR3 length: 15 residues. Per the germline V gene, CDR1 is WSHSY and CDR2 is SAAADI. The trim removed 6 bases at V and 0 bases at J, leaving 4 bases unmatched. CDR3 residues: CASRGLAGSYNEQFF. Here the CDR3 DNA reads TGCGCCAGCAGGGGTCTAGCGGGCTCCTACAATGAGCAGTTCTTC.

Comment on this clone: The same CDR3 arises from other DNA sequences in this sample as well. The chain combines TRBV27 with TRBJ2-7; D perhaps matches TRBD2 (5 bases). The CDR3 is 15 amino acids. V gave up 5 bases and J gave up 0 bases, with 14 bases separating them. CDR1 and CDR2 (germline): MNHEY, SMNVEV (reference sequence). CDR3 amino acids: CASSLKGLSSYEQYF. CDR3 in DNA: TGTGCCAGCAGTCTAAAAGGACTTAGCTCCTACGAGCAGTACTTC.

The chain employs TRBV4-1 and TRBJ2-5, with 11 bases matching TRBD2. Germline loops: CDR1 MGHRA, CDR2 YSYEKL. Trimming took 3 bases from V and 1 from J; bases not matched to a gene: 7. CDR3 length equals 17 residues. DNA of the CDR3: TGCGCCAGCAGCCACTTCCTAGCGGGGGGTCCCCAAGAGACCCAGTACTTC. Its protein is CASSHFLAGGPQETQYF.

The chain employs TRBV13 and TRBJ2-2, with 7 bases identical to TRBD2. The CDR3 length is 16 residues. V was pared by 5 bases and J by 1 base, with 7 bases of the junction left unmatched. The germline V gene encodes CDR1 PRHDT and CDR2 FYEKMQ (reference sequence). This CDR3 is CASSAVVAGNTGELFF. The CDR3 DNA sequence: TGTGCCAGCAGCGCCGTAGTAGCGGGGAACACCGGGGAGCTGTTTTTT.

CDR3 in DNA: TGTGCCAGCAGAACTTGGGGTAGTGGCGGGGCTTACGAGCAGTACTTC. It specifies CASRTWGSGGAYEQYF. The genes are TRBV5-6 and TRBJ2-7; tentative D call: TRBD2 (6 bases). Germline V gene data show CDR1 as SGHDT and CDR2 as YYEEEE. The CDR3 loop spans 16 amino acids. The ends were cut back, 5 bases at V and 4 bases at J, with 22 bases in the middle.

This chain connects TRBV10-3 to TRBJ2-1, with 9 nucleotides matching TRBD2. Germline V gives CDR1 ENHRY, CDR2 SYGVKD. Trimming cost V 5 bases and J 3 bases; bases outside gene matches: 2. CDR3 length: 14 residues. CDR3 bases: TGTGCCATCAGTACAGCGGGGGGCTACAATGAGCAGTTCTTC. Protein: CAISTAGGYNEQFF.

Concerning this clone: This sample includes further DNA sequences coding for the same CDR3. The genes are TRBV19 and TRBJ2-7; D ambiguous. The germline V gene encodes CDR1 LNHDA and CDR2 SQIVND (reference sequence). The CDR3 covers 13 residues. V was trimmed by 3 bases and J by 0 bases, leaving 6 bases between them. CDR3 loop: CASSIYLSYEQYF. CDR3 nucleotide sequence: TGTGCCAGTAGTATCTATCTCTCCTACGAGCAGTACTTC.

V gene TRBV15 combines with J gene TRBJ1-5; D may be TRBD1 (5 bases). Germline V gene sequence: CDR1 LNHNV, CDR2 YYDKDF (reference sequence). The V and J ends lost 9 bases and 5 bases respectively, with 17 bases between them. This CDR3 is built from 14 residues. CDR3 loop: CATDRAGLYQPQHF. The CDR3 nucleotides are TGTGCCACGGACCGCGCAGGGCTTTATCAGCCCCAGCATTTT.

V and J are TRBV7-9 and TRBJ2-1; 14 bases are shared with TRBD2. J gave up 0 bases and V 5 bases, and 9 bases lay outside the gene matches. The CDR3 contains 19 residues. Germline V gene lookup returns CDR1 SEHNR and CDR2 FQNEAQ (reference sequence). The CDR3 region is CASSLLGLAGASSYNEQFF. Written as DNA, the CDR3 is TGTGCCAGCAGCCTACTGGGACTAGCGGGGGCGAGCTCCTACAATGAGCAGTTCTTC.

The rearrangement links TRBV5-5 to TRBJ2-7; the D call may be TRBD1 or TRBD2 (5 bases each). The CDR3 loop spans 13 amino acids. Trimming took 3 bases from V and 2 from J, leaving 9 bases between them. Germline CDR1 SGHKS, CDR2 YYEKEE (reference sequence). CDR3 protein: CASSWDGPYEQYF. The DNA of the CDR3 is TGTGCCAGCAGCTGGGACGGCCCCTACGAGCAGTACTTC.

The chain recombines TRBV7-9 with TRBJ2-2; D gene ambiguous. The V gene's germline CDR1 is SEHNR and CDR2 FQNEAQ (reference sequence). Trimming shortened V by 3 bases and J by 7 bases, and 6 bases separated the two germline ends. CDR3 length equals 12 residues. The CDR3 DNA reads TGTGCCAGCAGCTTTCACATCGGGGAGCTGTTTTTT. Translated: CASSFHIGELFF.

J is TRBJ1-4 and V is TRBV19, with 7 bases lining up with TRBD1. The CDR3 is 15 amino acids. The junction had 10 bases not matched to a gene; V was cut back by 5 bases and J by 7 bases. Germline V CDR1 and CDR2: LNHDA, SQIVND (reference sequence). Written as DNA, the CDR3 is TGTGCCAGTAGTGTCGACAGGGAGTGGAGTGAAAAACTGTTTTTT. Translated, it gives CASSVDREWSEKLFF.

This chain uses TRBV30 with TRBJ2-6; D gene unclear. The CDR3 sequence is 14 residues long. CDR1 and CDR2 (germline): GTSNPN, SVGIG (reference sequence). V lost 1 base to trimming and J lost 1 base, with 5 bases between them. CDR3 DNA sequence: TGTGCCTGGAGTGAGGCATCTGGGGCCAACGTCCTGACTTTC. This encodes CAWSEASGANVLTF.

The CDR3 coding sequence is TGCGCCAGCAGCCAAGACCTGGGACTAGCGGGAAGTGAGCAGTTCTTC. Residues: CASSQDLGLAGSEQFF. The chain uses TRBV4-3 and TRBJ2-1; 13 bases are shared with TRBD2. V lost 0 bases, J lost 9 bases, and 5 bases stayed unmatched. The germline V gene has CDR1 LGHNA and CDR2 YSLEER. There are 16 residues in the CDR3.

The chain carries TRBV2 and TRBJ2-7; D is unclear. Germline-derived CDR1 and CDR2 are SNHLY and FYNNEI. The CDR3 length is 14 residues. Deletions cut 3 bases from V and 2 bases from J, with 11 bases between. Here the CDR3 DNA reads TGTGCCAGCAGTGACACCCTAAGGCCCTACGAGCAGTACTTC. It specifies CASSDTLRPYEQYF.

The chain uses TRBV5-1 and TRBJ2-7; D call uncertain. CDR1 is SGHRS and CDR2 is YFSETQ in the germline V gene. V lost 4 bases to trimming and J lost 3 bases, with 20 bases between them. The CDR3 spans 16 residues. CDR3 DNA sequence: TGCGCCAGCAGCCTGATCTCTCCTGGGCAGGACTACGAGCAGTACTTC. Amino acid sequence: CASSLISPGQDYEQYF. The entire variable domain, with the rest obtained from reference TRBV5-1 and TRBJ2-7, is as follows: KAGVTQTPRYLIKTRGQQVTLSCSPISGHRSVSWYQQTPGQGLQFLFEYFSETQRNKGNFPGRFSGRQFSNSRSEMNVSTLELGDSALYLCASSLISPGQDYEQYFGPGTRLTVT.

V is TRBV14 and J is TRBJ2-7; no clear D. V was cut by 5 bases and J by 3 bases, with 8 bases left in between. Germline CDR1 is SGHDN and CDR2 is FVKESK. The CDR3 has 12 residues. Written as DNA, the CDR3 is TGTGCCAGCAGCTCTGACATCTACGAGCAGTACTTC. Translated, it gives CASSSDIYEQYF.

A note on this clone: At the DNA level, this CDR3 is encoded by other sequences in the same sample as well. This chain joins TRBV9 and TRBJ2-1, with 9 bases aligning to TRBD2. With 2 bases clipped from V and 1 base from J, the junction kept 1 base outside the gene matches. This CDR3 has 15 residues. CDR1 and CDR2 from the germline V gene are SGDLS and YYNGEE. CDR3: CASSVSGSSYNEQFF. The DNA of the CDR3 is TGTGCCAGCAGCGTTAGCGGGAGTTCCTACAATGAGCAGTTCTTC.

This chain joins TRBV5-6 and TRBJ2-1; either TRBD1 or TRBD2 may supply D (7 bases each). Germline CDR1 is SGHDT and CDR2 is YYEEEE. V gave up 3 bases and J gave up 7 bases, with 11 bases separating them. The CDR3 has 13 amino acids. The CDR3 DNA follows: TGTGCCAGCAGCTCTCAGGGGGGGAATGAGCAGTTCTTC. Translated: CASSSQGGNEQFF.

This clone was seen only a few times. The CDR3 here is CASSWTGNTGELFF. CDR3 nucleotide sequence: TGCGCCAGCAGCTGGACAGGGAACACCGGGGAGCTGTTTTTT. V usage is TRBV5-1 and J usage is TRBJ2-2; 7 bases fit TRBD1. The CDR3 is 14 amino acids. The ends lost 3 bases at V and 1 base at J; junction bases unmatched: 0. From germline, CDR1 is SGHRS and CDR2 YFSETQ. Together with reference TRBV5-1 and TRBJ2-2, the CDR3 gives the full variable domain: KAGVTQTPRYLIKTRGQQVTLSCSPISGHRSVSWYQQTPGQGLQFLFEYFSETQRNKGNFPGRFSGRQFSNSRSEMNVSTLELGDSALYLCASSWTGNTGELFFGEGSRLTVL.